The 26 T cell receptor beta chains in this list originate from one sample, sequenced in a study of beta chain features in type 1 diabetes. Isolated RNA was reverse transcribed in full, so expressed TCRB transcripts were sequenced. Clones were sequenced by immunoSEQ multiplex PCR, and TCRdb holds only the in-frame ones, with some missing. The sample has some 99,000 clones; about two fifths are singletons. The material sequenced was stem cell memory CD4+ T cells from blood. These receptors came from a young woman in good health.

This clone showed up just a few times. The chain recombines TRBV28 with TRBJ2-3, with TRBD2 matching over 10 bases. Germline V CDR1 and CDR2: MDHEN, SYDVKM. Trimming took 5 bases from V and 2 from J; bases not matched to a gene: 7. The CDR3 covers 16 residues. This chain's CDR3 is CASSQTSGPFTDTQYF. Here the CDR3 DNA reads TGTGCCAGCAGTCAGACTAGCGGGCCGTTCACAGATACGCAGTATTTT.

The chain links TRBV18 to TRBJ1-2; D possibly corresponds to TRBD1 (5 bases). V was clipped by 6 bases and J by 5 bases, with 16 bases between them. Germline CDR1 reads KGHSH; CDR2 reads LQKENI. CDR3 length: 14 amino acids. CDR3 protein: CASSPSGGNYGYTF. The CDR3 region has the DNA TGTGCCAGCTCCCCGTCGGGGGGGAATTATGGCTACACCTTC.

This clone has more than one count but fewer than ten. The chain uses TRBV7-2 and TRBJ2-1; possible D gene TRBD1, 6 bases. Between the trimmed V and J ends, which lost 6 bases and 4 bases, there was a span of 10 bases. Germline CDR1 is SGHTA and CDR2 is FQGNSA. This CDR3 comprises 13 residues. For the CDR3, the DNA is TGTGCCAGCAGTTATACAGGGTACAATGAGCAGTTCTTC. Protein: CASSYTGYNEQFF.

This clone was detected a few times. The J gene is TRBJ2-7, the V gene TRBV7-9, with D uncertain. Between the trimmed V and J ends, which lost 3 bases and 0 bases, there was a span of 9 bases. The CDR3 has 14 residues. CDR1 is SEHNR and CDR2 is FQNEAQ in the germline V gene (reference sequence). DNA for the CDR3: TGTGCCAGCAGCTTGTTGCGAGACTCCTACGAGCAGTACTTC. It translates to CASSLLRDSYEQYF.

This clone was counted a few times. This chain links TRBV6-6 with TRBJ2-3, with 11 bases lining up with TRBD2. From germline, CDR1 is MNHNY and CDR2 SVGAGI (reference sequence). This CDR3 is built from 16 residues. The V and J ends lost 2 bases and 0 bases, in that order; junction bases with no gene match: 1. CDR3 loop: CASSYGLAGSTDTQYF. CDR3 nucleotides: TGTGCCAGCAGTTACGGACTAGCGGGTAGCACAGATACGCAGTATTTT.

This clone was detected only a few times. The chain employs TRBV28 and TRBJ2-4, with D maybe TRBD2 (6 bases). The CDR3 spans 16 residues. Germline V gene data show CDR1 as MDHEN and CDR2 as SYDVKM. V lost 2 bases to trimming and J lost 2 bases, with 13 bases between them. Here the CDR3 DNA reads TGTGCCAGCAGTTTAGGGGCAGGGAGGCCCAAAAACATTCAGTACTTC. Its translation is CASSLGAGRPKNIQYF.

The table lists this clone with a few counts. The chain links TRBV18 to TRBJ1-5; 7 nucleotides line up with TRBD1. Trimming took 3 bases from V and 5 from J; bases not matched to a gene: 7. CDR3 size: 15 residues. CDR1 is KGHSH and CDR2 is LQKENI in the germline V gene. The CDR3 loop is CASSPQEGADQPQHF. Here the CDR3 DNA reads TGTGCCAGCTCACCTCAAGAGGGGGCGGATCAGCCCCAGCATTTT.

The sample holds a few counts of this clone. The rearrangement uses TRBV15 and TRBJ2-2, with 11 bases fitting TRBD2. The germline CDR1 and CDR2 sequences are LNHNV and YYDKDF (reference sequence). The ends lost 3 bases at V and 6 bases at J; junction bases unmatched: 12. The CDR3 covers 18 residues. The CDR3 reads CATSRRRGLAGPSGELFF. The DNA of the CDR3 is TGTGCCACCAGCAGGCGACGAGGACTAGCGGGTCCCTCCGGGGAGCTGTTTTTT.

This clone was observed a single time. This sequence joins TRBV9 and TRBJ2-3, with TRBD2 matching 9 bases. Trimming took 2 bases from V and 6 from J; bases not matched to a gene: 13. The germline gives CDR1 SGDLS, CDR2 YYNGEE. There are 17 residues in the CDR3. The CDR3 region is CASSVLPGGRATDTQYF. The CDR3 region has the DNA TGTGCCAGCAGCGTTCTTCCTGGCGGGAGGGCTACGGATACGCAGTATTTT.

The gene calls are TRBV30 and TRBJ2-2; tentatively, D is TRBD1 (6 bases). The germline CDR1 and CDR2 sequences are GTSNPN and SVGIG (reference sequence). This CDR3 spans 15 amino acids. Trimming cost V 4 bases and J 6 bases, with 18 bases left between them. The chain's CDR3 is CAWNRDTPPPGELFF. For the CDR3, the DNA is TGTGCCTGGAACCGGGACACCCCACCCCCCGGGGAGCTGTTTTTT.

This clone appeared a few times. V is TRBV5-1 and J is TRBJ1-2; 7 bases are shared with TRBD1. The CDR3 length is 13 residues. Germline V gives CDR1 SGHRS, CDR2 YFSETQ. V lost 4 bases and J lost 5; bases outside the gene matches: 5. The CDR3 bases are TGCGCCAGCAGCCGGGACAGTGGGTATGGCTACACCTTC. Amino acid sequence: CASSRDSGYGYTF. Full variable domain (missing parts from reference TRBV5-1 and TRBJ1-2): KAGVTQTPRYLIKTRGQQVTLSCSPISGHRSVSWYQQTPGQGLQFLFEYFSETQRNKGNFPGRFSGRQFSNSRSEMNVSTLELGDSALYLCASSRDSGYGYTFGSGTRLTVV.

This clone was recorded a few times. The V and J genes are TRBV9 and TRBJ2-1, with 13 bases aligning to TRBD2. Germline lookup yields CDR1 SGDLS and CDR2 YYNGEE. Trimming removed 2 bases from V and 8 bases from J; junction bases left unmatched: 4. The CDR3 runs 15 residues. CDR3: CASSVGLAGADEQFF. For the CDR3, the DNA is TGTGCCAGCAGCGTCGGACTAGCGGGAGCAGATGAGCAGTTCTTC.

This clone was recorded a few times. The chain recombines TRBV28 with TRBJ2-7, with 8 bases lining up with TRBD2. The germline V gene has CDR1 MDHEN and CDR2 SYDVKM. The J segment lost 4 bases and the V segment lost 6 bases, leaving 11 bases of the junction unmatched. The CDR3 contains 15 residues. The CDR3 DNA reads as TGTGCCAGCAGCCCCAGCGGGAGATTGGGGTACGAGCAGTACTTC. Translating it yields CASSPSGRLGYEQYF.

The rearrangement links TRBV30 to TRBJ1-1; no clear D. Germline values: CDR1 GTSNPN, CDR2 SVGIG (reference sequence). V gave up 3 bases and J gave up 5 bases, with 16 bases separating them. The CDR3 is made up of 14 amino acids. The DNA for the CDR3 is TGTGCCTGGAGGCCGAGCGGGCATCGGACTGAAGCTTTCTTT. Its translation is CAWRPSGHRTEAFF.

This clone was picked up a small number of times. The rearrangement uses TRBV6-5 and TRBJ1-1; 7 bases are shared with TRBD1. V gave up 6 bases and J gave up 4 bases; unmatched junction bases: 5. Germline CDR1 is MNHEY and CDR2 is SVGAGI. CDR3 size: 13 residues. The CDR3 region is CASRRQGSTEAFF. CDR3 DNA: TGTGCCAGCAGGAGACAGGGAAGCACTGAAGCTTTCTTT.

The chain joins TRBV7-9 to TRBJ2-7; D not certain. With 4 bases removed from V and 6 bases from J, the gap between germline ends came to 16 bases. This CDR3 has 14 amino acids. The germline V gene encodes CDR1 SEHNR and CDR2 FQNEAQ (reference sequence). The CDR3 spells CASSSTPGPREQYF. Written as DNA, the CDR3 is TGTGCCAGCAGCTCTACACCAGGTCCCCGCGAGCAGTACTTC.

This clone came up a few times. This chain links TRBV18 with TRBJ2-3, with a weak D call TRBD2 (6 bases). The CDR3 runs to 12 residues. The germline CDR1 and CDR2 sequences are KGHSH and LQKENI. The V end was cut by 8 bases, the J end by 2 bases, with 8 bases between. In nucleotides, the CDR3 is TGTGCCAGCAGGGAGGCCACAGATACGCAGTATTTT. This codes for CASREATDTQYF. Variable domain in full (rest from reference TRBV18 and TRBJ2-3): NAGVMQNPRHLVRRRGQEARLRCSPMKGHSHVYWYRQLPEEGLKFMVYLQKENIIDESGMPKERFSAEFPKEGPSILRIQQVVRGDSAAYFCASREATDTQYFGPGTRLTVL.

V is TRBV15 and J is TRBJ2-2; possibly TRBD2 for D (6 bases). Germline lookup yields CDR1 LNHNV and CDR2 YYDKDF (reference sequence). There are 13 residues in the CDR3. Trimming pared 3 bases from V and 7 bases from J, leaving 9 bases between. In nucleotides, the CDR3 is TGTGCCACCAGCAGGGGGGGATTCGGGGAGCTGTTTTTT. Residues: CATSRGGFGELFF.

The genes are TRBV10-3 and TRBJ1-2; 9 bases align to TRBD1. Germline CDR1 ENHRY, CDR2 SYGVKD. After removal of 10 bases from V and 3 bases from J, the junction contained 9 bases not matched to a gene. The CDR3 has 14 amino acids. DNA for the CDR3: TGTGCCAGCGTCCGGGACAGGGATGACTATGGCTACACCTTC. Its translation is CASVRDRDDYGYTF.

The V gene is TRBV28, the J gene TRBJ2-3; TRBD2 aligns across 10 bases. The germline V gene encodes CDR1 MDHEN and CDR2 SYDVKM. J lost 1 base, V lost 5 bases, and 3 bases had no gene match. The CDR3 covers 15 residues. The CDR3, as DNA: TGTGCCAGCAGTCCGGGGACTAGCGGCACAGATACGCAGTATTTT. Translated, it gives CASSPGTSGTDTQYF. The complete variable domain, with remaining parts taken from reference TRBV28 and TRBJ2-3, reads DVKVTQSSRYLVKRTGEKVFLECVQDMDHENMFWYRQDPGLGLRLIYFSYDVKMKEKGDIPEGYSVSREKKERFSLILESASTNQTSMYLCASSPGTSGTDTQYFGPGTRLTVL.

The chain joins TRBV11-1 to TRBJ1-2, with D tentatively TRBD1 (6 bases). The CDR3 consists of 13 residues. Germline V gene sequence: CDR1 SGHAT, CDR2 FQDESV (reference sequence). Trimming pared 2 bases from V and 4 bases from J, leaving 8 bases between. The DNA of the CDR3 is TGTGCCAGCAGCTTAACAGGGACCTATGGCTACACCTTC. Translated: CASSLTGTYGYTF.

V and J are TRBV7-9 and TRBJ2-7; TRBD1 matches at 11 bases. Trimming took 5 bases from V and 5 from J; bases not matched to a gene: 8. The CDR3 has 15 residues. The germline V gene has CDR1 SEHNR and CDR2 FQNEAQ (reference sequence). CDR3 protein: CASSPPRTGGNEQYF. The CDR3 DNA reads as TGTGCCAGCAGCCCCCCCCGGACAGGGGGCAACGAGCAGTACTTC.

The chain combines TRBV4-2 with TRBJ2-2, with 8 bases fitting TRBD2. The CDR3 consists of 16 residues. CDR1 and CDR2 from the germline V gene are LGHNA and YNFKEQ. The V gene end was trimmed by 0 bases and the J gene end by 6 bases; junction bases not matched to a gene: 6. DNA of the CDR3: TGTGCCAGCAGCCAAGAGGTAGCGGGAAGGGCCGGGGAGCTGTTTTTT. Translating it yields CASSQEVAGRAGELFF.

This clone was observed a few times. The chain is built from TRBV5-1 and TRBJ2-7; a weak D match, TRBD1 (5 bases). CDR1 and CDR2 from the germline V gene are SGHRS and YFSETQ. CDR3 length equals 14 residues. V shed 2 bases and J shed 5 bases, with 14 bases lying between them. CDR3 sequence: CASSLVRGDDEQYF. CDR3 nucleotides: TGCGCCAGCAGCTTAGTAAGGGGTGATGACGAGCAGTACTTC.

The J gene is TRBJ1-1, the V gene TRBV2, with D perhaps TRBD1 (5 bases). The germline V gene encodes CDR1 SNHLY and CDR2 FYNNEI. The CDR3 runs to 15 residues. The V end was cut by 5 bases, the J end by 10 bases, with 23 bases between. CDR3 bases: TGTGCCAGCAGTCTAGCGCCGGGGACGGTTTCTCGAGCTTTCTTT. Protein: CASSLAPGTVSRAFF.

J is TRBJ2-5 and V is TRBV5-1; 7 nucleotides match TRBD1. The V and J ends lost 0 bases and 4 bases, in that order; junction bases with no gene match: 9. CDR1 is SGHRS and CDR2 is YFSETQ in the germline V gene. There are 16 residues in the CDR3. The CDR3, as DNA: TGCGCCAGCAGCTTGGAAAGGGGGCGCGTGCGAGAGACCCAGTACTTC. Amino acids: CASSLERGRVRETQYF. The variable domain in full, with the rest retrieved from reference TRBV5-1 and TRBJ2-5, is KAGVTQTPRYLIKTRGQQVTLSCSPISGHRSVSWYQQTPGQGLQFLFEYFSETQRNKGNFPGRFSGRQFSNSRSEMNVSTLELGDSALYLCASSLERGRVRETQYFGPGTRLLVL.